A selection of T cell receptor beta chains follows, all from one sample in a study of blood T cell repertoires in COVID-19. TCRdb's copy holds only in-frame clones and misses some; the assay was immunoSEQ multiplex PCR. The sample yields 250,000 to 350,000 clones, 89% seen once. The sample consisted of peripheral blood. These receptor sequences come from a man between 18 and 29 years old who had recovered from COVID-19. CDR3s include the opening cysteine and the closing phenylalanine or tryptophan. D genes are given only for firm matches. The size entry is marked missing in some rows and otherwise reads once, few, many or a size class.

>TRBV9|TRBJ2-4|TRBD2|.
CASSVAATSGNIQYF
TGTGCCAGCAGCGTAGCTGCCACTAGCGGGAACATTCAGTACTTC
>TRBV3-1/TRBV3-2|TRBJ2-7|TRBD2|.
CASSQDQGLAGEQYF
TGTGCCAGCAGCCAAGATCAGGGACTAGCGGGAGAGCAGTACTTC
>TRBV7-3|TRBJ2-2|TRBD2|.
CASSPIAGGPSRELFF
TGTGCCAGCAGCCCAATAGCGGGAGGGCCGTCAAGGGAGCTGTTTTTT
>TRBV7-2|TRBJ1-2|.|.
CASSLDRGADWGYGYTF
TGTGCCAGCAGCTTAGATCGGGGGGCAGATTGGGGCTATGGCTACACCTTC
>TRBV29-1|TRBJ2-5|TRBD1|.
CSGQTGDQETQYF
TGCAGCGGTCAGACAGGGGATCAAGAGACCCAGTACTTC
>TRBV11-3|TRBJ1-1|.|.
CASSAGTGAEAFF
TGTGCCAGCAGCGCCGGGACTGGGGCGGAAGCTTTCTTT
>TRBV4-2|TRBJ2-7|.|.
CASSQVSFALYEQYF
TGTGCCAGCAGCCAAGTGAGTTTTGCCCTCTACGAGCAGTACTTC
>TRBV4-1|TRBJ2-7|.|.
CASSPGGGDYEQYF
TGCGCCAGCAGCCCCGGTGGAGGGGACTACGAGCAGTACTTC
>TRBV11-2|TRBJ2-7|.|.
CASSFPAGTGAYEQYF
TGTGCCAGCAGCTTTCCGGCCGGGACGGGAGCCTACGAGCAGTACTTC
>TRBV5-1|TRBJ2-7|.|.
CASQERFAGGPGEQYF
TGCGCCAGCCAAGAACGATTCGCAGGGGGGCCTGGCGAGCAGTACTTC
>TRBV2|TRBJ1-2|TRBD1|once
CASTPDPGTGFYGYTF
TGTGCCAGCACCCCAGATCCAGGGACAGGCTTCTATGGCTACACCTTC
>TRBV7-2|TRBJ1-5|.|.
CASSLVGGGDWHF
TGTGCCAGCAGCTTAGTAGGAGGGGGGGACTGGCATTTT
>TRBV27|TRBJ2-2|.|.
CASTSSANTGELFF
TGTGCCAGCACATCTTCAGCGAACACCGGGGAGCTGTTTTTT
>TRBV12-3/TRBV12-4|TRBJ2-3|.|.
CASSSLPDTQYF
TGTGCCAGCAGTTCCCTTCCGGATACGCAGTATTTT
>TRBV2|TRBJ1-6|TRBD1|.
CASSVEEGALGSPLHF
TGTGCCAGCAGTGTGGAGGAGGGGGCTCTAGGTTCACCCCTCCACTTT
>TRBV25-1|TRBJ1-6|TRBD1|.
CASSEGDRRSSYNSPLHF
TGTGCCAGCAGTGAAGGGGACAGGAGGAGCTCCTATAATTCACCCCTCCACTTT
>TRBV4-1|TRBJ1-4|TRBD1|.
CASSQELTVQGGEKLFF
TGCGCCAGCAGCCAAGAGTTAACGGTCCAGGGGGGTGAAAAACTGTTTTTT
>TRBV7-3|TRBJ2-3|.|.
CASSNYGVPDTQYF
TGTGCCAGCAGCAACTACGGGGTCCCAGATACGCAGTATTTT
>TRBV19|TRBJ1-4|TRBD1|.
CASSTLRTGSREKLFF
TGTGCCAGTAGTACTTTGCGGACAGGGAGTCGTGAAAAACTGTTTTTT
>TRBV6-6|TRBJ2-2|TRBD1|.
CASSYSQGANGELFF
TGTGCCAGCAGTTACTCACAGGGGGCGAACGGGGAGCTGTTTTTT